Sequencing of this TCR beta chain was carried out in a study of T cells expressing NK-cell markers. TCRdb reworked the 5' RACE reads into one entry per CDR3 protein, no DNA. This sample contains approximately 550,000 distinct CDR3 sequences. The CDR3 has 18 residues. CDR1 and CDR2 from the germline V gene are KGHDR and SFDVKD. The sequence was obtained from a man between 18 and 29 years old in good health. The rearrangement links TRBV24-1 to TRBJ2-2; with no DNA, the TCRdb D assignment of TRBD1 cannot be verified. The sequenced material came from blood T cells: a sorted CD56 or NKG2C T cell subset, CD4+ or CD8+ T cells, or bulk PBMC T cells (not recorded which). The CDR3 loop is CATSDHGTGTANTGELFF.